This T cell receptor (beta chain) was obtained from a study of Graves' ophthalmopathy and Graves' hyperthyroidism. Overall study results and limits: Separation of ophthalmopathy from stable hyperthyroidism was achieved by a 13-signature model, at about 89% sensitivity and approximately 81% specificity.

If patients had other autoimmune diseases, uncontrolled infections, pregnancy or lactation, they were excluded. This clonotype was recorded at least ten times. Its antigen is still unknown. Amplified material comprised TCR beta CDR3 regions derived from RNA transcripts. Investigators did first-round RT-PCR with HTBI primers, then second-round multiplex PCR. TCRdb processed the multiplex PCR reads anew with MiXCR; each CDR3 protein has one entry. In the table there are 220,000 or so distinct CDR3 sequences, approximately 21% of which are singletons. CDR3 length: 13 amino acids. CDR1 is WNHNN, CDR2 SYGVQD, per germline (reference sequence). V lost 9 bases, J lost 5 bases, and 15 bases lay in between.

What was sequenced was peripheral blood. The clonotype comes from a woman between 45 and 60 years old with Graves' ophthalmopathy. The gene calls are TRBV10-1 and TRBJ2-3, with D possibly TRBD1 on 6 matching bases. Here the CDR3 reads CASSPGQGDTQYF. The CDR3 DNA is TGCGCCAGTTCCCCGGGACAAGGAGATACGCAGTATTTT.